What follows are 32 T cell receptor beta chains derived from one specimen sequenced in a study of blood T cell repertoires in COVID-19 (TCRdb year 2020). Libraries were built with the immunoSEQ multiplex PCR assay. TCRdb retrieved this table from immuneACCESS and kept in-frame rearrangements only. Not all clones are present; in checked studies, unresolved V genes account for under half, and no reason is known for the remainder. The sample profile shows 190,000 or so clones; 85% of them were found once. Roughly a sixth of the sample is taken by the ten largest. The sequenced material came from PBMCs or T cells enriched from blood (not recorded which). Receptor source: a man aged 35-49 years who had recovered from COVID-19.

In its sample, this clone was seen once. CDR3 nucleotides: TGTGCCTGGAGTGTCACAGACTACGAGCAGTACTTC. This codes for CAWSVTDYEQYF. The rearrangement uses TRBV30 and TRBJ2-7; D gene unclear. Looked up from germline, CDR1 is GTSNPN and CDR2 is SVGIG (reference sequence). This CDR3 comprises 12 residues. Trimming removed 0 bases from V and 3 bases from J, with 6 bases in between.

The chain recombines TRBV30 with TRBJ2-1, with 8 positions matching TRBD1. The CDR3 runs to 15 residues. J was trimmed by 5 bases and V by 3 bases; bases with no gene match: 9. CDR1 and CDR2 (germline): GTSNPN, SVGIG (reference sequence). CDR3 nucleotides: TGTGCCTGGAGCGGCGACAGGGGACTTAACAATGAGCAGTTCTTC. Protein: CAWSGDRGLNNEQFF. Using reference TRBV30 and TRBJ2-1 for the parts outside the CDR3, the full variable domain is SQTIHQWPATLVQPVGSPLSLECTVEGTSNPNLYWYRQAAGRGLQLLFYSVGIGQISSEVPQNLSASRPQDRQFILSSKKLLLSDSGFYLCAWSGDRGLNNEQFFGPGTRLTVL.

This clone has a count of ten or more. V and J are TRBV29-1 and TRBJ2-5; tentative D call: TRBD2 (6 bases). CDR1 SQVTM and CDR2 ANQGSEA come from the germline V gene. This CDR3 is built from 13 residues. V was clipped by 6 bases and J by 7 bases, with 18 bases between them. For the CDR3, the DNA is TGCAGCGTGACGCTAGTAGGAGCGGGGACCCAGTACTTC. Translated: CSVTLVGAGTQYF.

The rearrangement joins TRBV27 to TRBJ1-5; possible D gene TRBD1, 6 bases. The germline V gene encodes CDR1 MNHEY and CDR2 SMNVEV (reference sequence). The germline V and J ends were trimmed by 5 bases and 3 bases, with 11 bases remaining between them. This CDR3 has 14 amino acids. The DNA of the CDR3 is TGTGCCAGCAGTATCACAGGGAACAATCAGCCCCAGCATTTT. This sequence encodes CASSITGNNQPQHF.

The V gene is TRBV30, the J gene TRBJ1-6, with D perhaps TRBD1 (5 bases). Germline V gene lookup returns CDR1 GTSNPN and CDR2 SVGIG (reference sequence). Trimming removed 4 bases at V and 10 bases at J, with 20 bases between. The CDR3 covers 15 residues. CDR3 coding DNA: TGTGCCTGGATCCCCCCGGGGGAGGGAAACTCACCCCTCCACTTT. This codes for CAWIPPGEGNSPLHF. The complete variable domain, with remaining parts taken from reference TRBV30 and TRBJ1-6, reads SQTIHQWPATLVQPVGSPLSLECTVEGTSNPNLYWYRQAAGRGLQLLFYSVGIGQISSEVPQNLSASRPQDRQFILSSKKLLLSDSGFYLCAWIPPGEGNSPLHFGNGTRLTVT.

J is TRBJ2-1 and V is TRBV29-1; TRBD1 aligns across 11 bases. V was clipped by 5 bases and J by 7 bases; unmatched bases: 10. This CDR3 has 15 amino acids. The germline CDR1 and CDR2 sequences are SQVTM and ANQGSEA. This chain's CDR3 is CSVSRTGGAGNEQFF. Written as DNA, the CDR3 is TGCAGCGTTTCCAGGACAGGGGGCGCGGGGAATGAGCAGTTCTTC.

The rearrangement joins TRBV14 to TRBJ2-3; D gene ambiguous. The CDR3 extends over 16 amino acids. Germline V lookup: CDR1 SGHDN, CDR2 FVKESK. V lost 4 bases and J 0 bases, leaving 14 bases between the germline ends. For the CDR3, the DNA is TGTGCCAGCAGCCCCACCCTCTCGACTAGCACAGATACGCAGTATTTT. This sequence encodes CASSPTLSTSTDTQYF.

The chain uses TRBV3-1 (or the pseudogene TRBV3-2) and TRBJ1-1; D unclear. Trimming took 0 bases from V and 0 from J, leaving 8 bases between them. The CDR3 extends over 15 amino acids. Germline V CDR1 and CDR2: LGHDT, YNNKEL (reference sequence). Here the CDR3 reads CASSQDGVVNTEAFF. The CDR3 DNA is TGTGCCAGCAGCCAAGACGGTGTAGTGAACACTGAAGCTTTCTTT.

The V and J genes are TRBV19 and TRBJ2-6; D may be TRBD2 (5 bases). CDR3 length: 16 residues. Germline lookup yields CDR1 LNHDA and CDR2 SQIVND (reference sequence). V was cut by 7 bases and J by 3 bases, with 16 bases left in between. The CDR3 sequence is CASTLTLGSGANVLTF. CDR3 sequence (DNA): TGTGCCAGTACCCTGACCCTGGGGAGTGGGGCCAACGTCCTGACTTTC. Combining the CDR3 with reference TRBV19 and TRBJ2-6 gives the whole variable domain DGGITQSPKYLFRKEGQNVTLSCEQNLNHDAMYWYRQDPGQGLRLIYYSQIVNDFQKGDIAEGYSVSREKKESFPLTVTSAQKNPTAFYLCASTLTLGSGANVLTFGAGSRLTVL.

The rearrangement joins TRBV4-3 to TRBJ2-7; TRBD2 aligns across 7 bases. Per germline, CDR1 LGHNA and CDR2 YSLEER. The ends lost 0 bases at V and 6 bases at J; junction bases unmatched: 5. The CDR3 is 14 amino acids. The DNA for the CDR3 is TGCGCCAGCAGCCAAGATCGGGGGGAGGGCGAGCAGTACTTC. It translates to CASSQDRGEGEQYF.

V is TRBV4-3 and J is TRBJ2-5; tentatively, D is TRBD2 (6 bases). The CDR3 has 15 amino acids. Trimming removed 2 bases from V and 2 bases from J, with 12 bases in between. The V gene's germline CDR1 is LGHNA and CDR2 YSLEER. Here the CDR3 DNA reads TGCGCCAGCAGCCAACGACTAGGGATACAAGAGACCCAGTACTTC. Translating gives CASSQRLGIQETQYF.

The rearrangement joins TRBV9 to TRBJ2-7; 10 nucleotides align to TRBD2. The CDR3 runs 15 residues. Germline assignment: CDR1 SGDLS and CDR2 YYNGEE. V gave up 0 bases and J gave up 5 bases; unmatched junction bases: 5. The CDR3, as DNA: TGTGCCAGCAGCGTAGCAACTAGCGGGACCCACGAGCAGTACTTC. It translates to CASSVATSGTHEQYF.

V is TRBV5-1 and J is TRBJ1-2, with 8 nucleotides matching TRBD1. After removal of 4 bases from V and 4 bases from J, the junction contained 3 bases not matched to a gene. Germline values: CDR1 SGHRS, CDR2 YFSETQ. The CDR3 consists of 13 residues. CDR3 protein: CASSAGTGYGYTF. In DNA form, the CDR3 reads TGCGCCAGCAGCGCCGGGACAGGCTATGGCTACACCTTC.

The chain couples TRBV6-5 to TRBJ2-7; no clear D. The CDR3 has 10 residues. Trimming cost V 10 bases and J 1 base, with 5 bases left between them. Germline values: CDR1 MNHEY, CDR2 SVGAGI. CDR3 region: CATGSYEQYF. The CDR3 DNA sequence: TGTGCCACCGGGTCCTACGAGCAGTACTTC.

The rearrangement uses TRBV5-6 and TRBJ1-3; 7 nucleotides line up with TRBD1. Germline V CDR1 and CDR2: SGHDT, YYEEEE. Trimming cost V 3 bases and J 7 bases; bases outside gene matches: 10. There are 15 residues in the CDR3. CDR3 amino acids: CASSSRQGSRNTIYF. For the CDR3, the DNA is TGTGCCAGCAGCTCCCGACAGGGCAGTAGGAACACCATATATTTT. The full variable domain, with the rest looked up from reference TRBV5-6 and TRBJ1-3, is DAGVTQSPTHLIKTRGQQVTLRCSPKSGHDTVSWYQQALGQGPQFIFQYYEEEERQRGNFPDRFSGHQFPNYSSELNVNALLLGDSALYLCASSSRQGSRNTIYFGEGSWLTVV.

The chain employs TRBV25-1 and TRBJ2-7; D possibly corresponds to TRBD1 (5 bases). Between the trimmed V and J ends, which lost 3 bases and 8 bases, there was a span of 17 bases. Germline V gene lookup returns CDR1 MGHDK and CDR2 SYGVNS. This CDR3 contains 14 residues. CDR3: CASSDHRTLRKQYF. In DNA, the CDR3 is TGTGCCAGCAGTGATCACAGGACCTTACGTAAGCAGTACTTC.

The chain recombines TRBV6-5 with TRBJ2-7, with 10 bases matching TRBD2. V lost 8 bases to trimming and J lost 5 bases; unmatched junction nucleotides: 9. This CDR3 has 14 residues. Germline CDR1 MNHEY, CDR2 SVGAGI. CDR3 DNA: TGTGCCAGCGCCTGGCGGCTAGCGGGGGACGAGCAGTACTTC. Residues: CASAWRLAGDEQYF.

The rearrangement joins TRBV30 to TRBJ2-7, with D possibly being TRBD1 (5 bases). V gave up 4 bases and J gave up 3 bases, with 13 bases separating them. This CDR3 is 13 amino acids long. The germline V gene has CDR1 GTSNPN and CDR2 SVGIG (reference sequence). As DNA, the CDR3 is TGTGCCTGGACAGACAGCCAATACTACGAGCAGTACTTC. Its translation: CAWTDSQYYEQYF.

This chain joins TRBV11-1 and TRBJ2-3; 10 bases map to TRBD2. The V gene's germline CDR1 is SGHAT and CDR2 FQDESV (reference sequence). CDR3 length: 15 residues. Trimming took 8 bases from V and 3 from J; bases not matched to a gene: 8. CDR3 amino acids: CASASRLAGTDTQYF. The CDR3 bases are TGTGCCAGCGCCAGCAGACTAGCGGGTACAGATACGCAGTATTTT.

The chain recombines TRBV5-1 with TRBJ2-3; the match to TRBD2 covers 11 bases. There are 14 residues in the CDR3. Germline V gene lookup returns CDR1 SGHRS and CDR2 YFSETQ. V was pared by 5 bases and J by 6 bases, with 5 bases of the junction left unmatched. The CDR3 nucleotides read TGCGCCAGCAGGTTAGCGGGAGGGCCTGATACGCAGTATTTT. It specifies CASRLAGGPDTQYF.

The rearrangement links TRBV5-1 to TRBJ2-2, with D perhaps TRBD1 (6 bases). The germline gives CDR1 SGHRS, CDR2 YFSETQ. This CDR3 spans 16 amino acids. Trimming took off 0 bases at V and 3 bases at J, with 12 bases between the two ends. DNA of the CDR3: TGCGCCAGCAGCTTGGGTACAGGGAGTTACACCGGGGAGCTGTTTTTT. Its protein product is CASSLGTGSYTGELFF.

This clone was seen more than once but under ten times. The genes are TRBV4-2 and TRBJ1-1; D not certain. The germline CDR1 and CDR2 sequences are LGHNA and YNFKEQ. Trimming removed 4 bases from V and 3 bases from J, with 18 bases in between. The CDR3 length is 16 residues. The CDR3 DNA sequence: TGTGCCAGCAGCCCCGTTGGGCCCCCGGAGGACACTGAAGCTTTCTTT. It codes for CASSPVGPPEDTEAFF.

The chain has TRBV28 and TRBJ1-6, with 10 bases fitting TRBD1. From germline, CDR1 is MDHEN and CDR2 SYDVKM. The CDR3 loop spans 15 amino acids. V shed 6 bases and J 7 bases; nucleotides not matched to a gene: 6. This CDR3 reads CASRTGGLGNSPLHF. CDR3 nucleotides: TGTGCCAGCAGGACAGGGGGCTTGGGAAATTCACCCCTCCACTTT. Using reference TRBV28 and TRBJ1-6 for the parts outside the CDR3, the full variable domain is DVKVTQSSRYLVKRTGEKVFLECVQDMDHENMFWYRQDPGLGLRLIYFSYDVKMKEKGDIPEGYSVSREKKERFSLILESASTNQTSMYLCASRTGGLGNSPLHFGNGTRLTVT.

The V gene is TRBV12-3 or TRBV12-4, the J gene TRBJ2-7; 7 bases align to TRBD1. Trimming took 7 bases from V and 4 from J; bases not matched to a gene: 7. The CDR3 spans 13 residues. The CDR3 DNA reads TGTGCCAGCACCCGGACAGGACCGTACGAGCAGTACTTC. Encoded protein: CASTRTGPYEQYF.

This chain joins TRBV9 and TRBJ2-2; the D gene is possibly TRBD1 (6 bases). In germline, CDR1 is SGDLS, CDR2 YYNGEE. The V gene lost 1 base and the J gene lost 0 bases, with 13 bases spanning the gap. The CDR3 spans 17 residues. CDR3 coding DNA: TGTGCCAGCAGCGTACACAGGGAACAGGCGAACACCGGGGAGCTGTTTTTT. Its protein is CASSVHREQANTGELFF.

This clone appeared a single time. The chain uses TRBV18 and TRBJ2-7; 10 bases fit TRBD2. This CDR3 is built from 16 residues. Trimming removed 4 bases from V and 2 bases from J; junction bases left unmatched: 8. Germline V gives CDR1 KGHSH, CDR2 LQKENI. CDR3 protein: CASSRISGRTPYEQYF. CDR3 DNA: TGTGCCAGCTCACGGATTAGCGGGAGGACACCCTACGAGCAGTACTTC.

This clone showed up just a few times. The rearrangement uses TRBV4-2 and TRBJ2-3; TRBD1 aligns across 11 bases. CDR3 length: 16 residues. V lost 1 base and J lost 5; bases outside the gene matches: 5. Per germline, CDR1 LGHNA and CDR2 YNFKEQ. For the CDR3, the DNA is TGTGCCAGCAGCCAAGCACCGGGACAGGGGGGAGATACGCAGTATTTT. This codes for CASSQAPGQGGDTQYF.

About this clone itself: Other DNA sequences from this sample encode an identical CDR3 as well. V usage is TRBV5-1 and J usage is TRBJ2-7; D remains unclear. Germline V gene sequence: CDR1 SGHRS, CDR2 YFSETQ. Trimming shortened V by 0 bases and J by 2 bases, and 9 bases separated the two germline ends. The CDR3 spans 14 residues. The CDR3 DNA follows: TGCGCCAGCAGCTTGGCCGGGTTACCCTACGAGCAGTACTTC. Translated: CASSLAGLPYEQYF.

The chain combines TRBV6-6 with TRBJ2-5; TRBD1 aligns across 10 bases. CDR3 length: 15 amino acids. Germline loops: CDR1 MNHNY, CDR2 SVGAGI (reference sequence). Trimming removed 7 bases from V and 2 bases from J; junction bases left unmatched: 7. The CDR3 bases are TGTGCCAGCACCGATACGGGACAGGGGCAAGAGACCCAGTACTTC. It yields the protein CASTDTGQGQETQYF.

This chain uses TRBV5-1 with TRBJ1-2; perhaps TRBD1 as D (5 bases). The CDR3 runs 14 residues. Germline V gene data show CDR1 as SGHRS and CDR2 as YFSETQ. The V end lost 2 bases, the J end lost 2 bases, and 10 bases lay between the germline ends. The CDR3 loop reads CASSFPGMNYGYTF. As DNA, the CDR3 is TGCGCCAGCAGCTTTCCAGGGATGAACTATGGCTACACCTTC.

The chain links TRBV19 to TRBJ2-3; TRBD1 is a possible D gene (6 bases). The CDR3 is 14 amino acids. V was shortened by 4 bases and J by 6 bases, with 14 bases between the two germline ends. Germline V gene sequence: CDR1 LNHDA, CDR2 SQIVND (reference sequence). This CDR3 reads CASSTNRARDTQYF. For the CDR3, the DNA is TGTGCCAGTAGTACCAACAGGGCACGGGATACGCAGTATTTT.

This clone was picked up one time. The chain joins TRBV6-5 to TRBJ1-6; D possibly corresponds to TRBD1 (6 bases). CDR3 length equals 16 residues. The ends were cut back, 2 bases at V and 6 bases at J, with 14 bases in the middle. Germline assignment: CDR1 MNHEY and CDR2 SVGAGI. The CDR3 nucleotides read TGTGCCAGCAGTTACAGGGGGAGAGGATTTAATTCACCCCTCCACTTT. The encoded protein is CASSYRGRGFNSPLHF.